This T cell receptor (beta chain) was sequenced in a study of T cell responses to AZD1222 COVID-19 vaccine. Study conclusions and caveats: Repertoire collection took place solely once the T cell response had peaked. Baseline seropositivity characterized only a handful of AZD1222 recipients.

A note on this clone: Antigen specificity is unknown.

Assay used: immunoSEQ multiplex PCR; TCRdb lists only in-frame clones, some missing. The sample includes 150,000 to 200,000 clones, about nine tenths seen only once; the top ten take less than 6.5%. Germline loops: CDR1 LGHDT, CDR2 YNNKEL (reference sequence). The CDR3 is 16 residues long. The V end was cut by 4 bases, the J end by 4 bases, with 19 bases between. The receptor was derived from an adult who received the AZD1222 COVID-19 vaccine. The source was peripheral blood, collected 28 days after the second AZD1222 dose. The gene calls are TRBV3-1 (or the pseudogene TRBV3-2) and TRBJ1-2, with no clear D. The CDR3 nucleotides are TGTGCCAGCAGCCGTCGCGAGGTAGACTTCAGCTATGGCTACACCTTC. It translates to CASSRREVDFSYGYTF.